This entry concerns a single TCR beta chain. This entry comes from a study of cytotoxic CD8 clonotypes in ibrutinib-treated CLL. Generated by immunoSEQ multiplex PCR, the TCRdb table keeps only in-frame clones and is missing some. The sample shows approximately 100,000 clones, more than 75% of them seen only once. The germline CDR1 and CDR2 sequences are LNHDA and SQIVND (reference sequence). The CDR3 totals 14 residues. V was trimmed by 6 bases and J by 4 bases, leaving 13 bases between them. Specimen: PBMCs, collected after 12 months of ibrutinib treatment. The TCR originated in a human donor with chronic lymphocytic leukemia. This sequence joins TRBV19 and TRBJ2-1; D tentatively fits TRBD1 or TRBD2 (5 bases each). CDR3 coding DNA: TGTGCCAGTAGACCCCCGGGACCTTACAATGAGCAGTTCTTC. As protein: CASRPPGPYNEQFF.